This T cell receptor (beta chain) was profiled in a study of T-cell reconstitution after alpha-beta-depleted transplantation in children (dated by TCRdb to the mid-2010s). The study in broad terms: The study quantitatively tracked T-cell immune reconstitution after TCRalphabeta/CD19-depleted allogeneic hematopoietic cell transplantation in children using TCR repertoire profiling. Study-wide conclusions, independent of this receptor: Hyperexpanded clone frequencies declined over subsequent months; after one year, T-cell counts and TCRbeta diversity were mostly attributed to newly produced T cells. The high TCRbeta diversity at day 60 in some patients was ascribed to recipient T cells and intrathymic progenitors that had survived conditioning. About two months after transplant, the apparently early recovery of alphabetaT-cell counts reportedly depended on just several hundred clones that had expanded rapidly and came from non-depleted graft cells.

The method was PCR. Sequencing took place on an Illumina HiSeq 2500. TCR libraries were prepared with molecular barcoding, using unique molecular identifiers to normalize TCRbeta repertoire quantification. TCRdb reran the public reads through fastp at Q25 and MiXCR, keeping productive beta chains. When rows share a CDR3 protein, they turn into one entry using the most common DNA and genes. The sample has some 110,000 distinct CDR3 sequences on record, around a tenth of them singletons. Roughly a third of the sample comes from the top ten. What this sample's treatment or condition label stands for: allogeneic hematopoietic cell transplantation with graft depleted of TCRalphabeta T cells and CD19 B cells. Transplant recipients were children who received TCRalphabeta/CD19-depleted allogeneic hematopoietic cell grafts. Concerning this clonotype itself: Its antigen is not yet known. No much larger clonotype is one base removed from it; base qualities were not supplied.

This TCR was sampled from a boy aged 2 to 10 with acute lymphoblastic leukemia, due to receive a stem cell transplant. The material was PBMCs, obtained before TCRalphabeta/CD19-depleted stem cell transplant.

The CDR3 protein is CASSFRVQTTTDTQYF. The sequenced DNA: TGTGCCAGCAGCTTCAGGGTCCAGACAACCACAGATACGCAGTATTTT. Recombination linked TRBV5-6 to TRBJ2-3, with a tentative D gene TRBD1 over 5 matching bases. Taken from the germline V gene, the CDR1 and CDR2 loops are SGHDT and YYEEEE. From cysteine to phenylalanine, the CDR3 is 16 amino acids long. The only DNA kept is the CDR3, 48 bases in frame from the first base. V lost 2 bases and J lost 2 bases; the stretch between them is 15 bases long.